This T cell receptor beta chain was recorded in a study of cytomegalovirus exposure and HLA in healthy donors. This CDR3 has 14 residues. The germline CDR1 and CDR2 sequences are SGHAT and FQNNGV. Trimming removed 4 bases from V and 5 bases from J, with 15 bases in between. A single count supports this clone. Vbeta (60) and Jbeta (13) primers were used in the PCR. Clones were sequenced by immunoSEQ multiplex PCR, and TCRdb holds only the in-frame ones, with some missing. Of tens of thousands of clones listed, 75% to 85% are singletons. This chain uses TRBV11-2 with TRBJ2-7; weak D call: TRBD1 (5 bases). The receptor was derived from a woman aged 40-49 years in good health and CMV-seronegative. Sequenced material: PBMCs. The CDR3 region has the DNA TGTGCCAGCAGCTCGCCCAGGGTGCTGGACGAGCAGTACTTC. Translated, it gives CASSSPRVLDEQYF.